One and the same sample provided the 20 T cell receptor beta chains below, sequenced in a study of blood T cell repertoires in COVID-19. The data were produced by immunoSEQ multiplex PCR, yet TCRdb's version contains in-frame clones alone and is incomplete. The sample has roughly 100,000 clones, about three quarters seen once. The sample consisted of peripheral blood. These receptors all come from a man older than 75 with COVID-19, enrolled during active disease.

Only one count was recorded for this clone. J is TRBJ2-7 and V is TRBV5-6; 7 nucleotides align to TRBD1. Germline trimming cut 2 bases from V and 9 bases from J; bases unmatched to any gene: 11. CDR3 length: 14 residues. Germline CDR1 SGHDT, CDR2 YYEEEE. The CDR3: CASSLRQGINGQYF. In DNA form, the CDR3 reads TGTGCCAGCAGCTTACGACAGGGCATCAACGGGCAGTACTTC.

The chain combines TRBV5-5 with TRBJ2-3, with D uncertain. Germline CDR1 and CDR2: SGHKS and YYEKEE (reference sequence). V lost 4 bases, J lost 1 base, and 16 bases lay in between. There are 16 residues in the CDR3. CDR3 sequence (DNA): TGTGCCAGCAGCCTATACATAACTCGGGGCACAGATACGCAGTATTTT. The encoded protein is CASSLYITRGTDTQYF.

The rearrangement uses TRBV6-1 and TRBJ2-7; D uncertain. Germline CDR1 MNHNS, CDR2 SASEGT. V lost 2 bases and J lost 1, with 12 bases in between. This CDR3 region has 15 residues. CDR3 coding DNA: TGTGCCAGCAGTGAAACCCCGTTAACTTCCTACGAGCAGTACTTC. Its protein is CASSETPLTSYEQYF.

The chain couples TRBV18 to TRBJ1-1; 11 bases agree with TRBD1. Germline CDR1 reads KGHSH; CDR2 reads LQKENI. The CDR3 is made up of 16 amino acids. Trimming cost V 2 bases and J 2 bases; bases outside gene matches: 4. CDR3 DNA: TGTGCCAGCTCACCAACCCGGACAGGGGGCAACACTGAAGCTTTCTTT. Amino acids: CASSPTRTGGNTEAFF.

For the CDR3, the DNA is TGTGCCAGCAGTTCTCCTCTCTGGACTAGCGGGGACACAGATACGCAGTATTTT. This sequence encodes CASSSPLWTSGDTDTQYF. The rearrangement uses TRBV28 and TRBJ2-3, with 12 bases identical to TRBD2. This CDR3 has 18 amino acids. Germline CDR1 and CDR2: MDHEN and SYDVKM. Trimming removed 4 bases from V and 2 bases from J; junction bases left unmatched: 10.

This clone has only one observation. V usage is TRBV7-2 and J usage is TRBJ2-7, with D tentatively TRBD2 (5 bases). V shed 6 bases and J shed 6 bases, with 21 bases lying between them. The CDR3 has 15 residues. In germline, CDR1 is SGHTA, CDR2 FQGNSA. In DNA form, the CDR3 reads TGTGCCAGCAGTCCAAGCGTCGGAAGGGCGGGCGAGCAGTACTTC. Protein product: CASSPSVGRAGEQYF.

The chain links TRBV7-2 to TRBJ2-6; D is uncertain. Germline V gene data show CDR1 as SGHTA and CDR2 as FQGNSA. The CDR3 consists of 15 residues. Deletions cut 0 bases from V and 2 bases from J, with 5 bases between. The CDR3 DNA is TGTGCCAGCAGCTTAGCTGCGGCTGGGGCCAACGTCCTGACTTTC. Translation: CASSLAAAGANVLTF.

The chain links TRBV3-1 (or the pseudogene TRBV3-2) to TRBJ2-1; 10 nucleotides align to TRBD2. The junction had 5 bases not matched to a gene; V was cut back by 1 base and J by 14 bases. Germline lookup yields CDR1 LGHDT and CDR2 YNNKEL (reference sequence). This CDR3 region has 13 residues. The CDR3 region is CASSQAVLAGKFF. CDR3 sequence (DNA): TGTGCCAGCAGCCAAGCGGTACTAGCGGGAAAGTTCTTC.

The rearrangement uses TRBV21-1 and TRBJ2-7; the table's D call, TRBD1, has no DNA check behind it. TRBV21-1 is given as a pseudogene. The CDR3 is made up of 17 amino acids. This CDR3 reads CASSKGLGRAGVYEQYF. CDR3 sequence (DNA): TGTGCCAGCAGCAAAGGGTTAGGCAGGGCTGGGGTCTACGAGCAGTACTTC.

V is TRBV14 and J is TRBJ1-1; no reliable D call. The CDR3 extends over 14 amino acids. V shed 6 bases and J shed 0 bases, with 11 bases lying between them. The V gene's germline CDR1 is SGHDN and CDR2 FVKESK. Here the CDR3 reads CASSSTSVNTEAFF. In nucleotides, the CDR3 is TGTGCCAGCAGTTCGACATCCGTGAACACTGAAGCTTTCTTT.

This chain links TRBV28 with TRBJ1-4; 8 bases are shared with TRBD1. CDR3 length equals 15 residues. With V trimmed by 6 bases and J by 4 bases, 7 bases remained unmatched. The germline CDR1 and CDR2 sequences are MDHEN and SYDVKM. The CDR3 nucleotides are TGTGCCAGCAGCCCGGGGACAGGCTATAATGAAAAACTGTTTTTT. It encodes CASSPGTGYNEKLFF.

This clone was counted once. This rearrangement joins TRBV5-1 to TRBJ2-2; unclear D gene. The CDR3 spans 14 residues. Germline V lookup: CDR1 SGHRS, CDR2 YFSETQ. V was trimmed by 0 bases and J by 3 bases, leaving 6 bases between them. The CDR3 protein is CASSLELYTGELFF. The DNA for the CDR3 is TGCGCCAGCAGCTTGGAACTTTACACCGGGGAGCTGTTTTTT.

The chain uses TRBV19 and TRBJ2-7; no clear D gene. V lost 5 bases and J 5 bases, leaving 10 bases between the germline ends. Germline values: CDR1 LNHDA, CDR2 SQIVND (reference sequence). The CDR3 spans 12 residues. The CDR3 nucleotides are TGTGCCAGTAGTGGCGGATTGAACGAGCAGTACTTC. It encodes CASSGGLNEQYF.

This chain links TRBV21-1 with TRBJ1-2; TRBD1, the table's D call, lacks a check against the DNA. TRBV21-1 is a pseudogene. This CDR3 contains 16 residues. CDR3 in DNA: TGTGCCAGCAGCATCCTGGGACAGGGAACTAACTATGGCTACACCTTC. The encoded protein is CASSILGQGTNYGYTF.

This chain joins TRBV24-1 and TRBJ2-7, with D tentatively TRBD1 (6 bases). Trimming shortened V by 12 bases and J by 0 bases, and 17 bases separated the two germline ends. CDR3 length equals 14 residues. Germline V gene sequence: CDR1 KGHDR, CDR2 SFDVKD. The CDR3 DNA reads as TGTGCCGCCTTCAGGGGTAGGGGCTCCTACGAGCAGTACTTC. It yields the protein CAAFRGRGSYEQYF.

This rearrangement joins TRBV7-9 to TRBJ2-1; D gene ambiguous. The CDR3 consists of 14 residues. V gave up 7 bases and J gave up 0 bases, with 10 bases separating them. The germline gives CDR1 SEHNR, CDR2 FQNEAQ (reference sequence). In DNA, the CDR3 is TGTGCCAGCAATAGAATGAGCTCCTACAATGAGCAGTTCTTC. Amino acid sequence: CASNRMSSYNEQFF. The complete variable domain, with remaining parts taken from reference TRBV7-9 and TRBJ2-1, reads DTGVSQNPRHKITKRGQNVTFRCDPISEHNRLYWYRQTLGQGPEFLTYFQNEAQLEKSRLLSDRFSAERPKGSFSTLEIQRTEQGDSAMYLCASNRMSSYNEQFFGPGTRLTVL.

In this sample, this clone turned up once. The chain couples TRBV28 to TRBJ2-3; a possible D gene is TRBD2 (5 bases). The CDR3 is 13 amino acids. Trimming pared 8 bases from V and 4 bases from J, leaving 13 bases between. Germline CDR1 MDHEN, CDR2 SYDVKM. The DNA for the CDR3 is TGTGCCAGCGGCGAGACTACTTCAGATACGCAGTATTTT. Encoded protein: CASGETTSDTQYF. The full variable domain, completed using reference TRBV28 and TRBJ2-3, is DVKVTQSSRYLVKRTGEKVFLECVQDMDHENMFWYRQDPGLGLRLIYFSYDVKMKEKGDIPEGYSVSREKKERFSLILESASTNQTSMYLCASGETTSDTQYFGPGTRLTVL.

CDR3 in amino acids: CASSLGAGSYGYTF. The CDR3 DNA reads TGCGCCAGCAGCTTGGGGGCGGGGAGCTATGGCTACACCTTC. This chain links TRBV5-1 with TRBJ1-2; D is unresolved. V lost 0 bases and J 4 bases, leaving 10 bases between the germline ends. The germline V gene encodes CDR1 SGHRS and CDR2 YFSETQ. There are 14 residues in the CDR3.

This clone occurred a few times. The chain joins TRBV28 to TRBJ1-3; TRBD1 matches 10 bases. This CDR3 is 16 amino acids long. With V trimmed by 4 bases and J by 5 bases, 8 bases remained unmatched. Germline V lookup: CDR1 MDHEN, CDR2 SYDVKM. The CDR3 loop reads CASSSTGGDWRNTIYF. Written as DNA, the CDR3 is TGTGCCAGCAGTTCGACAGGGGGCGACTGGAGAAACACCATATATTTT.

The chain links TRBV15 to TRBJ2-3; TRBD2 aligns across 11 bases. V lost 5 bases to trimming and J lost 0 bases; unmatched junction nucleotides: 4. Germline loops: CDR1 LNHNV, CDR2 YYDKDF (reference sequence). The CDR3 extends over 16 amino acids. The CDR3 coding sequence is TGTGCCACCAGCTCACTAGCGGGGGATAGCACAGATACGCAGTATTTT. The encoded protein is CATSSLAGDSTDTQYF.